A single sample is the source of the 28 T cell receptor beta chains below, sequenced in a study of T-cell reconstitution after alpha-beta-depleted transplantation in children. A TCRbeta library incorporating unique molecular identifiers was prepared. TCRdb redid the calling of the PCR reads with MiXCR, one entry per CDR3 protein. Altogether about 830,000 distinct CDR3 sequences are present, 16% being singletons, with the ten largest covering around 5.3%. Sample: PBMCs, mostly from graft donor cells, taken 360 days after TCRalphabeta/CD19-depleted stem cell transplant. These receptor sequences come from a male patient between 10 and 17 years old who had a stem cell transplant for acute lymphoblastic leukemia, so the T cells may come from the graft donor.

The chain uses TRBV7-8 and TRBJ2-4; 9 bases are a match to TRBD2. Germline V CDR1 and CDR2: SGHVS, FQNEAQ. This CDR3 spans 16 amino acids. The ends lost 2 bases at V and 1 base at J; junction bases unmatched: 3. CDR3 loop: CASSLRSGRAKNIQYF. The CDR3 DNA reads TGTGCCAGCAGCTTAAGGAGCGGGAGGGCCAAAAACATTCAGTACTTC.

This clonotype was counted at least ten times. The rearrangement links TRBV27 to TRBJ1-2, with D possibly TRBD1 on 6 matching bases. Germline CDR1 and CDR2: MNHEY and SMNVEV (reference sequence). V was shortened by 5 bases and J by 3 bases, with 10 bases between the two germline ends. The CDR3 covers 13 residues. The CDR3 DNA follows: TGTGCCAGCAGTCTCCAGGGGTACTATGGCTACACCTTC. Its translation is CASSLQGYYGYTF.

The J gene is TRBJ2-3, the V gene TRBV4-1; TRBD2 aligns across 12 bases. The CDR3 is 16 residues long. Germline CDR1 reads MGHRA; CDR2 reads YSYEKL. V was pared by 4 bases and J by 0 bases, with 2 bases of the junction left unmatched. CDR3 bases: TGCGCCAGCAGCCTAACTAGCGGGGGGAGCACAGATACGCAGTATTTT. Translating it yields CASSLTSGGSTDTQYF.

The chain couples TRBV20-1 to TRBJ1-4; D remains ambiguous. The CDR3 is 14 amino acids. Germline V gene lookup returns CDR1 DFQATT and CDR2 SNEGSKA (reference sequence). The V end was cut by 2 bases, the J end by 3 bases, with 10 bases between. The CDR3 DNA is TGCAGTGCTAGATTAGGGTTTGCTAATGAAAAACTGTTTTTT. Protein: CSARLGFANEKLFF.

Only a few counts were recorded for this clonotype. The chain uses TRBV5-4 and TRBJ2-2, with 7 nucleotides matching TRBD1. CDR3 length equals 16 residues. Germline CDR1 and CDR2: SGHNT and YYREEE (reference sequence). The J segment lost 2 bases and the V segment lost 0 bases, leaving 4 bases of the junction unmatched. Here the CDR3 reads CASSLVGTDNTGELFF. For the CDR3, the DNA is TGTGCCAGCAGCTTGGTGGGGACAGATAACACCGGGGAGCTGTTTTTT.

This clonotype was counted between two and nine times. V and J are TRBV9 and TRBJ2-3; 7 positions match TRBD2. V shed 4 bases, J shed 2 bases, and the junction held 7 bases outside the gene matches. Per the germline V gene, CDR1 is SGDLS and CDR2 is YYNGEE. This CDR3 is built from 15 residues. CDR3 in amino acids: CASSPETSFTDTQYF. DNA of the CDR3: TGTGCCAGCAGCCCAGAGACTAGCTTCACAGATACGCAGTATTTT.

There are a few counts of this clonotype. V usage is TRBV5-1 and J usage is TRBJ2-7, with 8 bases fitting TRBD1. Germline loops: CDR1 SGHRS, CDR2 YFSETQ. The CDR3 loop spans 14 amino acids. With 1 base clipped from V and 5 bases from J, the junction kept 5 bases outside the gene matches. Here the CDR3 reads CASSLPATGDEQYF. In DNA, the CDR3 is TGCGCCAGCAGCTTGCCGGCGACAGGGGACGAGCAGTACTTC. Using reference TRBV5-1 and TRBJ2-7 for the parts outside the CDR3, the full variable domain is KAGVTQTPRYLIKTRGQQVTLSCSPISGHRSVSWYQQTPGQGLQFLFEYFSETQRNKGNFPGRFSGRQFSNSRSEMNVSTLELGDSALYLCASSLPATGDEQYFGPGTRLTVT.

This clonotype appeared a few times. The CDR3 protein is CASSVQSSFSYEQYF. CDR3 DNA sequence: TGTGCCAGCAGCGTACAGTCTTCCTTCTCCTACGAGCAGTACTTC. The chain recombines TRBV9 with TRBJ2-7, with D unresolved. Germline CDR1 and CDR2: SGDLS and YYNGEE. Trimming shortened V by 1 base and J by 0 bases, and 11 bases separated the two germline ends. The length of the CDR3 is 15 residues.

This clonotype has just one count. The chain has TRBV29-1 and TRBJ2-7; D may correspond to TRBD1 or TRBD2 (5 bases each). CDR1 and CDR2 from the germline V gene are SQVTM and ANQGSEA. V lost 5 bases to trimming and J lost 5 bases, with 16 bases between them. The CDR3 runs 13 residues. DNA for the CDR3: TGCAGCGTTATCGCAGGGCGAGGGAACGAGCAGTACTTC. It is translated as CSVIAGRGNEQYF.

The chain couples TRBV28 to TRBJ2-3; TRBD2 might be the D (6 bases). CDR1 is MDHEN, CDR2 SYDVKM, per germline. CDR3 length: 14 amino acids. V lost 2 bases and J lost 5, with 11 bases in between. The CDR3, as DNA: TGTGCCAGCAGTTTAACCGGGAGTCAAGATACGCAGTATTTT. Its protein product is CASSLTGSQDTQYF.

The chain recombines TRBV11-2 with TRBJ2-7, with 12 bases fitting TRBD2. From germline, CDR1 is SGHAT and CDR2 FQNNGV. V lost 4 bases to trimming and J lost 2 bases; unmatched junction nucleotides: 6. This CDR3 is built from 16 residues. CDR3 in amino acids: CASSSGTSGFAYEQYF. CDR3 nucleotide sequence: TGTGCCAGCAGCTCCGGGACTAGCGGGTTCGCCTACGAGCAGTACTTC.

The V gene is TRBV5-1, the J gene TRBJ2-2; 7 bases fit TRBD1. Germline V gene data show CDR1 as SGHRS and CDR2 as YFSETQ. This CDR3 comprises 14 residues. Trimming at V came to 4 bases and at J to 0 bases, leaving 0 bases not matched to a gene. The CDR3 here is CASSGTANTGELFF. CDR3 bases: TGCGCCAGCAGCGGGACAGCGAACACCGGGGAGCTGTTTTTT.

In its sample, this clonotype was seen a few times. V gene TRBV4-1 combines with J gene TRBJ2-7; the match to TRBD1 covers 11 bases. The V gene's germline CDR1 is MGHRA and CDR2 YSYEKL. The CDR3 sequence is 15 residues long. The trim removed 5 bases at V and 3 bases at J, leaving 6 bases unmatched. The CDR3 DNA follows: TGCGCCAGCAGCTGGACCGGGACAGGGGGCTACGAGCAGTACTTC. Protein product: CASSWTGTGGYEQYF.

This clonotype was seen more than once but under ten times. This rearrangement joins TRBV10-3 to TRBJ2-3; a weak D match, TRBD2 (5 bases). Germline V CDR1 and CDR2: ENHRY, SYGVKD. V lost 0 bases and J 1 base, leaving 11 bases between the germline ends. CDR3 length equals 16 residues. The chain's CDR3 is CAISESTPRGTDTQYF. The DNA for the CDR3 is TGTGCCATCAGTGAGTCGACCCCGAGGGGCACAGATACGCAGTATTTT.

This clonotype was observed a handful of times. The chain recombines TRBV24-1 with TRBJ2-6; 10 nucleotides line up with TRBD1. CDR1 KGHDR and CDR2 SFDVKD come from the germline V gene. CDR3 length: 17 residues. Trimming at V came to 5 bases and at J to 0 bases, leaving 3 bases not matched to a gene. CDR3 protein: CATSGWTGGSGANVLTF. For the CDR3, the DNA is TGTGCCACCAGTGGCTGGACAGGGGGCTCTGGGGCCAACGTCCTGACTTTC.

This clonotype was detected a few times. The chain's CDR3 is CASSMEAGRQFF. The CDR3 nucleotides read TGTGCCAGTAGTATGGAAGCGGGGAGGCAGTTCTTC. The V gene is TRBV19, the J gene TRBJ2-1; the match to TRBD2 covers 7 bases. The CDR3 has 12 residues. With V trimmed by 3 bases and J by 12 bases, 5 bases remained unmatched. CDR1 and CDR2 from the germline V gene are LNHDA and SQIVND (reference sequence).

The V call is TRBV20-1, the J call TRBJ2-1; D uncertain. Germline V gives CDR1 DFQATT, CDR2 SNEGSKA (reference sequence). Trimming removed 3 bases at V and 2 bases at J, with 14 bases between. This CDR3 is 15 amino acids long. The CDR3 DNA reads TGCAGTGCTAGGGATTCCTCAAGAACCTACAATGAGCAGTTCTTC. This gives the protein CSARDSSRTYNEQFF.

This clonotype was recorded a few times. V usage is TRBV21-1 and J usage is TRBJ2-6. TRBV21-1 is a listed pseudogene. This CDR3 contains 11 residues. CDR3 residues: CASSNWAVLTF. DNA of the CDR3: TGTGCCAGCAGCAACTGGGCCGTCCTGACTTTC.

The CDR3 reads CASSLFRGGGLSYEQYF. The CDR3 nucleotides are TGTGCCAGCAGCTTATTCCGGGGGGGAGGCTTGTCCTACGAGCAGTACTTC. The chain joins TRBV7-6 to TRBJ2-7; 8 bases agree with TRBD2. The J segment lost 1 base and the V segment lost 2 bases, leaving 10 bases of the junction unmatched. Germline-derived CDR1 and CDR2 are SGHVS and FNYEAQ. CDR3 length equals 17 residues. The full variable domain, in which reference TRBV7-6 and TRBJ2-7 provide the parts outside the CDR3, is GAGVSQSPRYKVTKRGQDVALRCDPISGHVSLYWYRQALGQGPEFLTYFNYEAQQDKSGLPNDRFSAERPEGSISTLTIQRTEQRDSAMYRCASSLFRGGGLSYEQYFGPGTRLTVT.

The CDR3 sequence is CASSEGGRGYEQYF. The CDR3 nucleotides read TGTGCCAGCAGTGAAGGAGGAAGGGGGTACGAGCAGTACTTC. The chain uses TRBV2 and TRBJ2-7, with a weak D call TRBD1 (6 bases). The CDR3 loop spans 14 amino acids. Trimming removed 1 base from V and 4 bases from J, with 11 bases in between. Germline lookup yields CDR1 SNHLY and CDR2 FYNNEI.

The chain links TRBV6-1 to TRBJ2-7; 10 bases fit TRBD1. This CDR3 is 15 amino acids long. From germline, CDR1 is MNHNS and CDR2 SASEGT. V gave up 6 bases and J gave up 3 bases; unmatched junction bases: 8. CDR3 loop: CASSWGGQGYYEQYF. The CDR3 coding sequence is TGTGCCAGCAGCTGGGGGGGACAGGGGTACTACGAGCAGTACTTC.

The rearrangement joins TRBV10-3 to TRBJ2-3, with D possibly matching TRBD1 (5 bases). Germline loops: CDR1 ENHRY, CDR2 SYGVKD. The V gene lost 6 bases and the J gene lost 0 bases, with 13 bases spanning the gap. CDR3 length: 15 amino acids. The CDR3 spells CAISDTGASTDTQYF. The CDR3, as DNA: TGTGCCATCAGCGATACAGGTGCTAGCACAGATACGCAGTATTTT.

This clonotype has at least ten counts. The CDR3 is CATSPRDKDYEQYF. Written as DNA, the CDR3 is TGTGCCACCTCACCAAGGGACAAGGACTACGAGCAGTACTTC. This chain joins TRBV24-1 and TRBJ2-7; perhaps TRBD1 as D (6 bases). Trimming stripped 9 bases from V and 3 bases from J, with 17 bases between. The CDR3 spans 14 residues. Germline CDR1 KGHDR, CDR2 SFDVKD.

CDR3 DNA sequence: TGTGCCAGCAGCTTAGACGGAGGACAGTATGTGAAGACCCAGTACTTC. As protein: CASSLDGGQYVKTQYF. The gene calls are TRBV7-9 and TRBJ2-5; a weak D match, TRBD1 (6 bases). Trimming cost V 1 base and J 6 bases, with 18 bases left between them. CDR1 is SEHNR, CDR2 FQNEAQ, per germline (reference sequence). The CDR3 consists of 16 residues.

This chain uses TRBV7-7 with TRBJ2-5, with TRBD2 matching 7 bases. With 3 bases clipped from V and 2 bases from J, the junction kept 6 bases outside the gene matches. Germline V gene data show CDR1 as SSHAT and CDR2 as FNYEAQ (reference sequence). The CDR3 totals 15 residues. CDR3 bases: TGTGCCAGCAGCTTGGGTCCTAGCGGACAAGAGACCCAGTACTTC. This codes for CASSLGPSGQETQYF.

This clonotype was seen a few times. V usage is TRBV5-6 and J usage is TRBJ1-2; 10 nucleotides align to TRBD1. The CDR3 spans 14 residues. The V gene's germline CDR1 is SGHDT and CDR2 YYEEEE. Trimming removed 4 bases from V and 8 bases from J; junction bases left unmatched: 8. The CDR3 region has the DNA TGTGCCAGCAGCAAATCGGACAGGGGGACGGGCTACACCTTC. Translation gives CASSKSDRGTGYTF. The full variable domain, completed using reference TRBV5-6 and TRBJ1-2, is DAGVTQSPTHLIKTRGQQVTLRCSPKSGHDTVSWYQQALGQGPQFIFQYYEEEERQRGNFPDRFSGHQFPNYSSELNVNALLLGDSALYLCASSKSDRGTGYTFGSGTRLTVV.

This clonotype was seen at least ten times. The chain carries TRBV10-2 and TRBJ2-2; D is unresolved. Trimming took off 3 bases at V and 5 bases at J, with 7 bases between the two ends. CDR1 is WSHSY and CDR2 is SAAADI in the germline V gene. The CDR3 contains 13 residues. The CDR3 sequence: CASSDDGTGELFF. CDR3 sequence (DNA): TGCGCCAGCAGTGACGATGGGACCGGGGAGCTGTTTTTT.

In this sample, this clonotype turned up once. V usage is TRBV7-3 and J usage is TRBJ2-1; 7 positions match TRBD1. V was clipped by 5 bases and J by 1 base; unmatched bases: 5. This CDR3 has 15 amino acids. In germline, CDR1 is SGHTA, CDR2 FQGTGA. The CDR3 loop reads CASSNEGASYNEQFF. CDR3 bases: TGTGCCAGCAGCAACGAGGGGGCATCCTACAATGAGCAGTTCTTC.